This TCR beta chain was retrieved from a study of blood T cell repertoires in COVID-19. Data came from immunoSEQ multiplex PCR; TCRdb stores just in-frame clones and leaves some out. The table shows 50,000 or so clones, with 82% occurring only once. The CDR3 extends over 13 amino acids. The V and J ends lost 1 base and 6 bases respectively, with 9 bases between them. Germline V gene lookup returns CDR1 SGHVS and CDR2 FNYEAQ. The sequencing input was peripheral blood. The sequence was collected from a man aged 35 to 55 with acute or convalescent COVID-19. The chain couples TRBV7-6 to TRBJ2-5; a possible D gene is TRBD1 (6 bases). The CDR3 sequence is CASSLGTEKTQYF. For the CDR3, the DNA is TGTGCCAGCAGCTTAGGGACAGAGAAGACCCAGTACTTC.